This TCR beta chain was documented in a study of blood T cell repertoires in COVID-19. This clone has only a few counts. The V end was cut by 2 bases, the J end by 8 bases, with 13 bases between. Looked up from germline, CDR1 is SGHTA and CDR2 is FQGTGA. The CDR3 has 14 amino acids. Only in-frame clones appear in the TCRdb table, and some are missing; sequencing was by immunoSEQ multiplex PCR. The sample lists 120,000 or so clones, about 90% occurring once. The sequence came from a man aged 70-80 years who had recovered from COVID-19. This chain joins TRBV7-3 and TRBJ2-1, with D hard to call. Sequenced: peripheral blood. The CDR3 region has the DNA TGTGCCAGCAGCTTATCTCCCTTCTCCGATGAGCAGTTCTTC. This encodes CASSLSPFSDEQFF.